In this sample, the clone carrying this TCR beta chain turned up a few times. Its antigen is unidentified. This sample was taken from a study of T cell repertoires in cytomegalovirus infection. Overall study: In the study, CMV epitopes included recently identified HLA-C-restricted and well-studied HLA-B-restricted ones. Public signatures in TCR beta pointed to CMV infection and matching HLA type.

TCRdb re-called the reads through MiXCR, storing one row per CDR3 protein. The data contain 570,000 or so distinct CDR3 sequences, 40% of them singletons. Overall study results and limits: HLA-C-restricted CMV-specific TCR beta clonotypes were dominant in the ex vivo response.

The CDR3 is 15 residues long. After removal of 1 base from V and 2 bases from J, the junction contained 1 base not matched to a gene. The source is a human donor in good health (CMV status not recorded). Some clones in this sample may be carry-over from other donors' samples. Sequencing used cultured PBMCs, obtained from culture after CMV antigen stimulation. The chain couples TRBV12-3 or TRBV12-4 to TRBJ2-5; 10 nucleotides match TRBD2. This CDR3 is CASSLVSGGQETQYF. The CDR3 bases are TGTGCCAGCAGTTTAGTTAGCGGGGGGCAAGAGACCCAGTACTTC.